The text below deals with one TCR beta chain. After removal of 0 bases from V and 6 bases from J, the junction contained 6 bases not matched to a gene. Germline V gene lookup returns CDR1 SGHRS and CDR2 YFSETQ. The CDR3 sequence is 14 residues long. The sample originates from a study of blood T cell repertoires in COVID-19. Study in general: Spain, Italy and the United States supplied samples that represented acute and convalescent COVID-19.

Assay used: immunoSEQ multiplex PCR; TCRdb lists only in-frame clones, some missing. The sample consists of about 80,000 clones, around 76% of them appearing once. Sequencing was carried out using peripheral blood. This TCR came from a human donor in a cohort sampled during active COVID-19. This rearrangement joins TRBV5-1 to TRBJ2-7; 7 bases fit TRBD2. The CDR3 is CASSLAPSGFEQYF. CDR3 nucleotide sequence: TGCGCCAGCAGCTTGGCGCCTAGCGGTTTCGAGCAGTACTTC.